Detailed here is one TCR beta chain. Its antigen remains undetermined. No qualities accompany the bases; no much larger clone lies one base away. This record belongs to a study of cytomegalovirus exposure and HLA in healthy donors (dated by TCRdb to about 2017). Some background on the complete study: A later analysis indicated that the 120 validation repertoires were generated on the platform also employed for the 720 or so repertoires of the first cohort. The study was designed to test whether signatures of past pathogen exposure could be identified by cataloging public T cell receptors. The study combined high-throughput TCR immunosequencing, statistical association of individual TCRs with disease status, and machine learning to predict cytomegalovirus infection status. In addition to the first cohort of 666 subjects, a separate validation cohort of some 120 different subjects was used.

The donors were included in the validation cohort of approximately 130 subjects, a group kept apart from the 666-subject first cohort. The method was the immunoSEQ multiplex PCR assay. In the original analysis: A statistical classification framework was built to diagnose cytomegalovirus status from the catalog of TCR beta chain sequences. Held by TCRdb, this immuneACCESS table contains in-frame sequences only and omits some clones. Under half of the omission traces to an unresolved V gene where checked; the cause of the rest is unknown. The V and J calls and clone size come from that table; D and trimming were worked out from the DNA. In this sample the table shows some 98,000 clones, more than 85% of which occur a single time. The leading ten clones occupy around 6% of the sample. Unmatched junction bases come to 0, with V trimmed by 2 bases and J by 7 bases. Taken from the germline V gene, the CDR1 and CDR2 loops are SGHTA and FQGTGA. The CDR3 numbers 13 residues from cysteine through phenylalanine. The only DNA kept is the CDR3, 39 bases in frame from the first base.

General conclusions and limits of the study: According to the authors, the approach could potentially be generalized to other disease states and immunological phenotypes. Three of the identified cytomegalovirus-associated TCR beta chains were confirmed in vitro to be specific for cytomegalovirus antigens. Cytomegalovirus status was reported to be diagnosed by the classifier with high specificity and sensitivity in both the original and validation cohorts. The validation cohort had no HLA typing available for a later analysis, so co-occurrence within that cohort was assessed over all 110 or so repertoires. In a later analysis, TCRs clustered in the first cohort were found to also tend to co-occur in the roughly 130 validation repertoires, with approximately 94% of cluster scores above 0. The study gave a list of roughly 150 TCR beta chains associated with cytomegalovirus. Most TCR sequences were seen in very few donors, while some public TCRs were found in many individuals.

The material sequenced was PBMCs. The receptor was derived from a man aged 18 to 30 in good health and CMV-seropositive. The chain is encoded by TRBV7-3 joined to TRBJ2-1, and 9 junction bases match TRBD1. The base sequence is TGTGCCAGCAGCTTAGGGACAGGGAATGAGCAGTTCTTC. The resulting protein is CASSLGTGNEQFF. Outside the CDR3, residues come from the reference TRBV7-3 and TRBJ2-1 proteins, so the full variable domain is: GAGVSQTPSNKVTEKGKYVELRCDPISGHTALYWYRQSLGQGPEFLIYFQGTGAADDSGLPNDRFFAVRPEGSVSTLKIQRTERGDSAVYLCASSLGTGNEQFFGPGTRLTVL.